This T cell receptor beta chain comes out of a study of cytomegalovirus exposure and HLA in healthy donors. The V gene's germline CDR1 is SEHNR and CDR2 FQNEAQ (reference sequence). V was trimmed by 8 bases and J by 9 bases, leaving 14 bases between them. This CDR3 has 12 amino acids. In the PCR, 60 Vbeta and 13 Jbeta primers were used. Profiled with immunoSEQ multiplex PCR; TCRdb holds only in-frame clones, not every one. The sample holds approximately 190,000 clones, roughly 90% seen once. Sample: PBMCs. This clonotype was sampled from a boy aged 2 to 10 in good health and CMV-seronegative. The genes are TRBV7-9 and TRBJ2-1; the D gene is possibly TRBD1 (6 bases). The CDR3 is CASLGASIEQFF. The CDR3 region has the DNA TGTGCCAGCCTGGGGGCGTCTATTGAGCAGTTCTTC.